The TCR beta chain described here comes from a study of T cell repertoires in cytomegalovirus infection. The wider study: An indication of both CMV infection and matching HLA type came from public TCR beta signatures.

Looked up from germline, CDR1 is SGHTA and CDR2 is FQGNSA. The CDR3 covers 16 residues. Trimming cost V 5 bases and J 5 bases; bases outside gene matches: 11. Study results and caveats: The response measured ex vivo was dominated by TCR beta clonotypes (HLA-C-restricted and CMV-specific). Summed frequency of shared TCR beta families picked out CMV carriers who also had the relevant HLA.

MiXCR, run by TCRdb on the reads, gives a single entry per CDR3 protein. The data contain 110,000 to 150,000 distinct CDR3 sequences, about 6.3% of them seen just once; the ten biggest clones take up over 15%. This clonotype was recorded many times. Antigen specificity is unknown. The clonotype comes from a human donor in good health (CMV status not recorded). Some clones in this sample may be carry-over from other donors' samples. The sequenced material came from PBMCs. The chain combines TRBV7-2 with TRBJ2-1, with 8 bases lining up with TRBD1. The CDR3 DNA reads TGTGCCAGCAGCCTCAACCGGGACAGGTCTAACAATGAGCAGTTCTTC. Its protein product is CASSLNRDRSNNEQFF.